The text below deals with one T cell receptor beta chain. This clone's antigen is unknown. No per-base quality is available; no much larger clone lies one base away. This record comes from a study of Ad26.COV2.S vaccination and SARS-CoV-2 variants listed by TCRdb under 2021. Regarding the research as a whole: Donors in the vaccine arm were drawn from COV1001, a multicentre, randomized, double-blind, placebo-controlled phase I-IIa trial testing Ad26.COV2.S in healthy adults. Ad26.COV2.S was given intramuscularly at 5x10^10 or 1x10^11 viral particles, as a single shot or as two shots 56 days apart. TCRbeta repertoire sequencing served as the tool for gauging how specific and how broad the SARS-CoV-2-reactive T cell receptors were following Ad26.COV2.S vaccination. The TCR-sequenced set comprised about 32 samples: some 19 Ad26.COV2.S vaccine recipients, 5 placebo recipients and 8 SARS-CoV-2 convalescent individuals. Participants in the trial were split at random into five groups of five each, receiving low-dose or high-dose Ad26.COV2.S once or twice, or else placebo on both occasions. Throughout the experiments and outcome assessment, investigators stayed blinded to trial group allocation. What the work shows at the level of the full study, not this receptor alone: Substantial breadth of spike-specific CD8+ and CD4+ T cell responses was reported after vaccination. The study was not powered for comparison of responses between vaccine doses or regimens. Vaccine and placebo recipients had comparable non-spike TCR breadth, which fits with the vaccine containing only spike. The authors noted that the TCR breadth and depth analyses may have underestimated total T cell responses. Spike-specific TCR breadth was higher in Ad26.COV2.S recipients than in placebo recipients (P = 0.0014).

Read against the paper, the sample's treatment or condition label means: over 15 received Ad26.COV2.S at low or high dose, single or two shots; roughly five received placebo; per-sample allocation not given. Repertoires of vaccine and placebo recipients were sequenced from samples taken on day 63 after the first injection. In Cohort 1b, about 27 adults aged 18-55 years were enrolled at a single site in Boston, USA, between 29 July and 7 August 2020. Ad26.COV2.S was a replication-incompetent adenovirus type 26 vector expressing a prefusion-stabilized SARS-CoV-2 spike protein from the original Wuhan strain. Looking up the germline V gene yields CDR1 MNHEY and CDR2 SVGAGI. The junction shows trimming of 10 bases on V and 0 bases on J, plus 15 bases between the germline ends. The CDR3 goes from the cysteine to the phenylalanine over 14 residues. Only the CDR3 DNA stays, 42 bases, in frame from base 1.

TCRbeta CDR3 regions were sequenced with the immunoSEQ Assay. After extraction, genomic DNA underwent amplification by bias-controlled multiplex PCR, followed by high-throughput sequencing. The source study handled its data this way. To quantify the absolute abundance of every unique TCRbeta CDR3 region, sequences were collapsed and filtered. T cell fraction was estimated by normalizing TCRbeta template counts to usable DNA, which was measured by amplifying reference genes present in all nucleated cells. Repertoire TCRs were annotated as SARS-CoV-2-specific by exact matching of V gene, CDR3 amino acid sequence and J gene to a known reactive TCR set. The reference SARS-CoV-2 TCR set was derived from MIRA and filtered for enrichment in COVID-19-positive ImmuneCODE repertoires, a step that removed public or cross-reactive TCRs. Using the MIRA antigens, annotated TCRs were further analysed by specific ORF or by position within an ORF. Breadth was defined as annotated unique rearrangements over total unique productive rearrangements; depth was the summed frequency of those rearrangements. Two-sided Wilcoxon rank-sum tests were applied when comparing TCR breadth between groups. TCRdb took this table from immuneACCESS and kept in-frame rearrangements with V and J called. Such tables lack part of the clones; where checked against another copy, unresolved V genes explain under half of the gap, and the rest is unexplained. That table supplies the V and J calls and clone size; D and trimming were determined from the DNA. The sample yields more than 300,000 clones; about 87% were counted once. The biggest ten clones account for around 6.4% of the sample.

The sequence was obtained from a person between 18 and 60 years old who received the Ad26.COV2.S COVID-19 vaccine or a placebo. Sequenced here: peripheral blood, sampled in a trial of Ad26.COV2.S vaccine versus placebo. Rearrangement joined TRBV6-5 to TRBJ1-2; the D gene is unclear. For the CDR3, the sequence is CATRNLPSNYGYTF. The DNA reads as follows: TGTGCCACCAGAAATCTCCCCTCTAACTATGGCTACACCTTC.